These T cell receptor beta chains were read from a single sample in a study of T-cell reconstitution after alpha-beta-depleted transplantation in children. One entry per CDR3 protein, called by TCRdb with MiXCR from the PCR reads. The sample carries around 700,000 distinct CDR3 sequences, about 12% recorded once. The sequencing used PBMCs, collected before TCRalphabeta/CD19-depleted stem cell transplant. The receptors were sampled from a girl aged 2-15 years with congenital amegakaryocytic thrombocytopenia, due to receive a stem cell transplant. Both conserved end residues are part of each CDR3. The D gene is left open where the match is weak. For some rows the clone size is stated as once, few or many, or as a class when expanded; others skip it.

>TRBV20-1|TRBJ2-7|TRBD2|.
CSATRRGGSWYEQYF
TGCAGTGCTACCAGGAGGGGCGGGAGTTGGTACGAGCAGTACTTC
>TRBV12-3/TRBV12-4|TRBJ2-7|TRBD2|few
CASSLAWLAGGWLEQYF
TGTGCCAGCAGTTTAGCTTGGCTAGCGGGAGGGTGGTTGGAGCAGTACTTC
>TRBV19|TRBJ2-2|.|.
CASRPLTGRATGELFF
TGTGCCAGTCGCCCCTTGACAGGGAGGGCCACCGGGGAGCTGTTTTTT
>TRBV5-6|TRBJ2-5|.|.
CASFLGGYETQYF
TGTGCCAGCTTCCTGGGGGGCTACGAGACCCAGTACTTC
>TRBV4-1|TRBJ1-5|.|.
CASSQEGDRNQPQHF
TGCGCCAGCAGCCAAGAGGGGGACCGAAATCAGCCCCAGCATTTT
>TRBV29-1|TRBJ1-6|.|many
CSGEQGSPLHF
TGCAGCGGTGAACAGGGATCACCCCTCCACTTT
>TRBV28|TRBJ2-3|.|.
CASSPRDISDTQYF
TGTGCCAGCAGCCCTCGGGACATTTCAGATACGCAGTATTTT
>TRBV5-1|TRBJ2-1|.|many
CASSLVAGGSIINEQFF
TGCGCCAGCAGCTTGGTGGCTGGGGGATCGATAATCAATGAGCAGTTCTTC
>TRBV5-1|TRBJ2-5|TRBD1|.
CASSRELTGMETQYF
TGCGCCAGCAGCCGAGAACTGACAGGGATGGAGACCCAGTACTTC
>TRBV20-1|TRBJ2-2|.|many
CSAASGSFDTGELFF
TGCAGTGCTGCATCAGGGTCCTTCGACACCGGGGAGCTGTTTTTT
>TRBV20-1|TRBJ2-5|TRBD2|.
CCARPLVGEGLEETQYF
TGCTGTGCTAGACCTCTCGTGGGGGAGGGCCTCGAGGAGACCCAGTACTTC
>TRBV9|TRBJ2-1|.|many
CASSEGGSSYNEQFF
TGTGCCAGCAGCGAGGGGGGGAGCTCCTACAATGAGCAGTTCTTC
>TRBV7-9|TRBJ1-1|.|many
CASTPRVNTEAFF
TGTGCCAGCACCCCCAGGGTGAACACTGAAGCTTTCTTT
>TRBV12-3/TRBV12-4|TRBJ2-7|.|.
CASSRGHPYGEQYF
TGTGCCAGCAGTCGTGGACACCCGTACGGCGAGCAGTACTTC
>TRBV28|TRBJ1-5|.|.
CASSYTANQPQHF
TGTGCCAGCAGTTACACAGCAAATCAGCCCCAGCATTTT
>TRBV5-1|TRBJ2-7|.|.
CASSLGDNGEQYF
TGCGCCAGTTCCCTGGGGGATAACGGCGAGCAGTACTTC
>TRBV18|TRBJ2-7|.|once
CASSPVGREQYF
TGTGCCAGCTCACCAGTCGGACGTGAGCAGTACTTC
>TRBV12-3/TRBV12-4|TRBJ2-7|.|.
CASGSDYEQYF
TGTGCCAGCGGGAGTGACTACGAGCAGTACTTC
>TRBV5-1|TRBJ1-1|.|few
CASRYDTEAFF
TGCGCCAGCAGATACGACACTGAAGCTTTCTTT
>TRBV9|TRBJ2-1|TRBD2|many
CASSVTLANNNEQFF
TGTGCCAGCAGCGTAACACTAGCGAACAACAATGAGCAGTTCTTC
>TRBV11-2|TRBJ2-4|.|.
CASSYKMGASEAKNIQYF
TGTGCCAGCAGCTATAAAATGGGGGCTAGCGAGGCCAAAAACATTCAGTACTTC
>TRBV24-1|TRBJ2-5|.|.
CATGDFMRNFNLSQETQYF
TGTGCCACCGGTGATTTCATGCGCAATTTTAACCTTTCCCAGGAGACCCAGTACTTC
>TRBV20-1|TRBJ2-7|.|many
CSAKTGTDYEQYF
TGCAGTGCTAAAACAGGCACCGACTACGAGCAGTACTTC
>TRBV7-3|TRBJ1-2|.|few
CASSLSKQGSYGYTF
TGTGCCAGCAGCCTATCGAAACAGGGTTCTTACGGCTACACCTTC
>TRBV5-1|TRBJ2-5|.|many
CASSRHEETQYF
TGCGCCAGCAGCAGACACGAGGAGACCCAGTACTTC
>TRBV5-1|TRBJ2-3|.|many
CASSLGTINTDTQYF
TGCGCCAGCAGCTTGGGGACGATTAACACAGATACGCAGTATTTT
>TRBV18|TRBJ1-1|TRBD1|many
CASSATGGNTEAFF
TGTGCCAGCTCAGCGACAGGGGGTAACACTGAAGCTTTCTTT
>TRBV28|TRBJ2-4|.|.
CASSLGGQTKNIQYF
TGTGCCAGCAGTTTAGGAGGACAGACTAAAAACATTCAGTACTTC
>TRBV6-2/TRBV6-3|TRBJ2-1|TRBD2|many
CASSYSMGTSGSQPGNEQFF
TGTGCCAGCAGTTACTCGATGGGGACTAGCGGCTCTCAACCAGGGAATGAGCAGTTCTTC
>TRBV11-2|TRBJ2-1|.|many
CASSLGGDSFEQFF
TGTGCCAGCAGCTTGGGGGGCGATTCGTTCGAGCAGTTCTTC
>TRBV4-1|TRBJ1-4|.|.
CASSQGGAGEKLFF
TGCGCCAGCAGCCAAGGAGGGGCGGGTGAAAAACTGTTTTTT
>TRBV5-1|TRBJ2-5|TRBD1|many
CASSSDRVYGETQYF
TGCGCCAGCAGCTCTGACAGGGTTTACGGGGAGACCCAGTACTTC
>TRBV4-1|TRBJ2-1|.|many
CASSPHRGDEQFF
TGCGCCAGCAGCCCCCACCGTGGGGATGAGCAGTTCTTC
>TRBV5-1|TRBJ2-2|.|many
CASSPLGGELFF
TGCGCCAGCAGCCCCCTTGGCGGGGAGCTGTTTTTT
>TRBV6-1|TRBJ1-1|.|.
CASRGLGGNTEAFF
TGTGCCAGCAGGGGCCTTGGGGGAAACACTGAAGCTTTCTTT
>TRBV12-3/TRBV12-4|TRBJ1-1|.|many
CASSNRQILGTEAFF
TGTGCCAGCAGTAACCGACAGATCTTGGGAACTGAAGCTTTCTTT
>TRBV7-8|TRBJ2-3|.|many
CASSPGRLVDTQYF
TGTGCCAGCTCCCCTGGCAGGTTGGTGGATACGCAGTATTTT
>TRBV6-4|TRBJ1-2|.|few
CASSDSAQINYGYTF
TGTGCCAGCAGTGACTCTGCACAGATCAACTATGGCTACACCTTC
>TRBV28|TRBJ2-7|TRBD2|few
CASTSPGLAGYRSYEQYF
TGTGCCAGCACTTCCCCTGGACTAGCGGGATACCGCTCCTACGAGCAGTACTTC
>TRBV5-1|TRBJ1-2|.|.
CASSLADPNYGYTF
TGCGCCAGCAGCTTGGCGGACCCTAACTATGGCTACACCTTC
>TRBV15|TRBJ2-1|TRBD2|many
CATSREPPGTSYDEQFF
TGTGCCACCAGCAGAGAACCCCCCGGGACTAGTTACGATGAGCAGTTCTTC
>TRBV12-3/TRBV12-4|TRBJ2-1|TRBD2|many
CASSLNSSPFAGGTVEQFF
TGTGCCAGCAGTTTAAATTCCTCCCCCTTTGCGGGAGGGACTGTTGAGCAGTTCTTC
>TRBV3-1|TRBJ2-1|TRBD2|.
CASSQARASGPLGSNEQFF
TGTGCCAGCAGCCAAGCGAGGGCTAGCGGACCTCTCGGGAGCAATGAGCAGTTCTTC
>TRBV9|TRBJ2-1|.|.
CASSVGAGYYNEQFF
TGTGCCAGCAGCGTGGGGGCGGGGTACTACAATGAGCAGTTCTTC
>TRBV20-1|TRBJ2-1|.|many
CSADGSPEQFF
TGCAGTGCAGACGGGAGTCCCGAGCAGTTCTTC
>TRBV20-1|TRBJ1-5|.|many
CSARDIGQPKINQPQHF
TGCAGTGCTAGAGACATCGGACAGCCGAAGATAAATCAGCCCCAGCATTTT
>TRBV28|TRBJ2-5|TRBD2|few
CASRSLAGGRETQYF
TGTGCCAGCAGATCCCTAGCGGGAGGGAGAGAGACCCAGTACTTC
>TRBV12-3/TRBV12-4|TRBJ1-2|.|few
CATKRRGDNYGYTF
TGTGCCACTAAACGACGGGGAGATAACTATGGCTACACCTTC
>TRBV20-1|TRBJ2-5|.|many
CSARPRAGGQYF
TGCAGTGCTAGGCCCCGGGCAGGAGGCCAGTACTTC
>TRBV20-1|TRBJ2-1|TRBD2|.
CSAIMTSVYNEQFF
TGCAGTGCTATCATGACTAGCGTCTACAATGAGCAGTTCTTC
>TRBV7-8|TRBJ2-3|.|few
CASSLLGRGTDTQYF
TGTGCCAGCAGCTTGTTGGGGAGGGGGACAGATACGCAGTATTTT
>TRBV20-1|TRBJ1-5|.|many
CSAQSGRNQPQHF
TGCAGTGCCCAATCAGGTCGCAATCAGCCCCAGCATTTT
>TRBV4-1|TRBJ2-1|TRBD2|many
CASSQLGLKSSYNEQFF
TGCGCCAGCAGCCAACTGGGACTAAAAAGCTCCTACAATGAGCAGTTCTTC
>TRBV29-1|TRBJ1-4|.|many
CSVATGPQKLFF
TGCAGCGTTGCCACCGGGCCCCAAAAACTGTTTTTT